This TCR beta chain was found in a study of T cell repertoires in cytomegalovirus infection. On the study more broadly: HLA-B-restricted CMV epitopes that are well studied were used alongside recently identified HLA-C-restricted ones. CMV infection plus the matching HLA type was flagged by public TCR beta signatures.

TCRdb re-called the reads through MiXCR, storing one row per CDR3 protein. Of 750,000 to 900,000 distinct CDR3 sequences listed, almost 30% were seen once; the top ten hold 10% to 15%. The CDR3 extends over 17 amino acids. V lost 2 bases, J lost 1 base, and 17 bases lay in between. The germline gives CDR1 MDHEN, CDR2 SYDVKM. A remark on this clonotype: Its antigen is not known.

This TCR was recovered from a human donor in good health (CMV status not recorded). Some clones in this sample may be carry-over from other donors' samples. V is TRBV28 and J is TRBJ1-2; D is possibly TRBD1 (5 bases). The sample consisted of cultured CD8+ T cells from PBMCs, taken from culture after CMV antigen stimulation. The CDR3 DNA reads as TGTGCCAGCAGTTTAGTGGGACGTCGCGGTTTTAACTATGGCTACACCTTC. As protein: CASSLVGRRGFNYGYTF.